This T cell receptor beta chain came from a study of radiation and T cells in renal cell carcinoma. Trimming stripped 4 bases from V and 7 bases from J, with 13 bases between. This CDR3 is 13 amino acids long. The germline CDR1 and CDR2 sequences are SEHNR and FQNEAQ (reference sequence). Comment on this clone: Its specificity is unknown.

Only in-frame clones appear in the TCRdb table, and some are missing; sequencing was by immunoSEQ multiplex PCR. The sample holds approximately 61,000 clones, around 76% seen once. Points from the study as a whole: In blood, top tumor clones expanded by 2 weeks, shrinking by 4. Pretreatment tumor biopsies were lacking, so baseline clonotypes are unknown.

As to time point: blood 2 weeks post-SBRT. This sample's treatment: 15 Gy SBRT to primary tumor, nephrectomy 4 weeks later. Sample: blood, taken from a patient whose treatment included radiotherapy and nephrectomy. The receptor was derived from a man aged 60 to 69 with renal cell carcinoma. The chain joins TRBV7-9 to TRBJ1-2, with D maybe TRBD1 (6 bases). The CDR3 sequence is CASSSRGVTGYTF. CDR3 nucleotides: TGTGCCAGCAGCTCCAGGGGAGTAACTGGCTACACCTTC.